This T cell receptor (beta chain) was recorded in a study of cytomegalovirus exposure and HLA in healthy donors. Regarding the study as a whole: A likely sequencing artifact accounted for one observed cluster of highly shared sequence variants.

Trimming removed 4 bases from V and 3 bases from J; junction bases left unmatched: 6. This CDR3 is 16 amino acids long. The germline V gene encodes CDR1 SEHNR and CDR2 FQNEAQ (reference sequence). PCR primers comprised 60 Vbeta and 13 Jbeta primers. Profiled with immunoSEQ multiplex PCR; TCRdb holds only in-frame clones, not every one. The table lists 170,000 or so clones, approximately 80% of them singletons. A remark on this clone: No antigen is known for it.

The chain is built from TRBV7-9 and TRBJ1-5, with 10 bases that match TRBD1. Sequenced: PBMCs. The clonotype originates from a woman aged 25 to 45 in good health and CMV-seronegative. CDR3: CASSWGTGDFNQPQHF. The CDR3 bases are TGTGCCAGCAGCTGGGGGACAGGGGACTTCAATCAGCCCCAGCATTTT.